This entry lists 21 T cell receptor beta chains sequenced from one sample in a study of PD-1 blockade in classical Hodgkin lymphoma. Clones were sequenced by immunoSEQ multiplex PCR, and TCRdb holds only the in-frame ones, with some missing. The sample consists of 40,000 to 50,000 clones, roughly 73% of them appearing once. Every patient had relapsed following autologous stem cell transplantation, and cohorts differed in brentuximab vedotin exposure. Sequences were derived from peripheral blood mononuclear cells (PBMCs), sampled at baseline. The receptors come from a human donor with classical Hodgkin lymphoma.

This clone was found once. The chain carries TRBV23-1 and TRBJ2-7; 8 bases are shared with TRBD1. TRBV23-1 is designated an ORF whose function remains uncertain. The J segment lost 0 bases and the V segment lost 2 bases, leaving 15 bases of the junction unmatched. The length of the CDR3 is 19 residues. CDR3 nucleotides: TGCGCCAGCAGTCAACTAAACGCTCAGGGGGCCTTCAGCTCCTACGAGCAGTACTTC. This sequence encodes CASSQLNAQGAFSSYEQYF.

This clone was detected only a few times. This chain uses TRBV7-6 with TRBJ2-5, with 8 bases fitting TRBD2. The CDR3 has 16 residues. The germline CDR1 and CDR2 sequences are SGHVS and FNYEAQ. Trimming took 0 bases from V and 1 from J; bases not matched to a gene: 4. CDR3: CASSLALAGTQETQYF. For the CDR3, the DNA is TGTGCCAGCAGCTTAGCTTTAGCGGGGACCCAAGAGACCCAGTACTTC. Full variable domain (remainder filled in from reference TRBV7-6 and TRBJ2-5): GAGVSQSPRYKVTKRGQDVALRCDPISGHVSLYWYRQALGQGPEFLTYFNYEAQQDKSGLPNDRFSAERPEGSISTLTIQRTEQRDSAMYRCASSLALAGTQETQYFGPGTRLLVL.

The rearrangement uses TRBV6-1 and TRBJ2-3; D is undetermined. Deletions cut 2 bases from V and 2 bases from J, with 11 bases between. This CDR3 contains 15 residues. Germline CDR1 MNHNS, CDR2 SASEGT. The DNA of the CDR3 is TGTGCCAGCAGTGAAAGGTTGCGGCTCACAGATACGCAGTATTTT. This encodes CASSERLRLTDTQYF.

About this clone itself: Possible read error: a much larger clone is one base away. The CDR3 DNA is TGTGCCAGTAGTATCGGTTCTAATTGGGGAAATGAGCAGCTCTTC. Translation gives CASSIGSNWGNEQLF. The chain carries TRBV19 and TRBJ2-1; no definite D call. This CDR3 comprises 15 residues. In germline, CDR1 is LNHDA, CDR2 SQIVND (reference sequence).

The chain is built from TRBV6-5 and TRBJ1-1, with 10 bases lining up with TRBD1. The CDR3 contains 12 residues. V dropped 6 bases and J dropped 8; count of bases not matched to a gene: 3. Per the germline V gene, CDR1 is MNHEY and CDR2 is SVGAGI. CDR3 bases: TGTGCCAGCAGAAGACAGGGGGCGGAAGCTTTCTTT. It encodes CASRRQGAEAFF.

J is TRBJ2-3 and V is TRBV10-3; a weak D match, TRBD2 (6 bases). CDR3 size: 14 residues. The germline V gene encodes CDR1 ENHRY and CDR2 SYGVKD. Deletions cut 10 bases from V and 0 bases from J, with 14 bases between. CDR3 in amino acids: CATLSGSSTDTQYF. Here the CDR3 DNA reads TGTGCCACTCTTAGCGGATCCAGCACAGATACGCAGTATTTT.

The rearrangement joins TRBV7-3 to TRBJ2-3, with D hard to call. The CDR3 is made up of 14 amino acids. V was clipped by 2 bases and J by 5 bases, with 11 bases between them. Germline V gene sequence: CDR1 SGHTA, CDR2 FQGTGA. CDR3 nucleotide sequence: TGTGCCAGCAGCTTAGTGGGCCCCCAAGATACGCAGTATTTT. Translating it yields CASSLVGPQDTQYF.

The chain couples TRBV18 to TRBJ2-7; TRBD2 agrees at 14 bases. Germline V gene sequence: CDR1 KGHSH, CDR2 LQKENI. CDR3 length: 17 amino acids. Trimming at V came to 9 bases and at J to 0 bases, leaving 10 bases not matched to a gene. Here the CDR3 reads CASRGTSGGPNSYEQYF. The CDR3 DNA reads TGTGCCAGTAGAGGGACTAGCGGGGGCCCGAACTCCTACGAGCAGTACTTC.

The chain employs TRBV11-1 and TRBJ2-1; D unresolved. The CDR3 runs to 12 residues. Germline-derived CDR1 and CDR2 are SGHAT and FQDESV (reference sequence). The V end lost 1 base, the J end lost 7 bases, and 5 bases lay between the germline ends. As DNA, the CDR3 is TGTGCCAGCAGCTTAGAGGCAAATGAGCAGTTCTTC. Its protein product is CASSLEANEQFF.

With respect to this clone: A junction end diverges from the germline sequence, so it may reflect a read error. CDR3 coding DNA: TGTGCCATCAGTGACCTTATTTCAGGGGAAGAAGCCTTC. Its translation: CAISDLISGEEAF. V usage is TRBV10-3 and J usage is TRBJ2-7; possible D gene TRBD1, 6 bases. Per germline, CDR1 ENHRY and CDR2 SYGVKD. CDR3 size: 13 residues.

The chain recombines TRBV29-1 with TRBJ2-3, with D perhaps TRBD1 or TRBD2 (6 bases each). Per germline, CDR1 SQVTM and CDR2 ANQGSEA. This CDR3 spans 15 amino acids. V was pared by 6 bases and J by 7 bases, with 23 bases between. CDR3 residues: CSVSVGGGMVNTQYF. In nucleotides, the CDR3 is TGCAGCGTATCCGTGGGGGGCGGAATGGTCAATACGCAGTATTTT.

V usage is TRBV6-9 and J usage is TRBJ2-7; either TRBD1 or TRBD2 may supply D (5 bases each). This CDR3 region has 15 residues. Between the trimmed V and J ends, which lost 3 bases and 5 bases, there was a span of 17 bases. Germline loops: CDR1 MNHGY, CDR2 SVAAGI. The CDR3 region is CASSYSGTEGNEQYF. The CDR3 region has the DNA TGTGCCAGCAGTTACTCCGGGACCGAGGGGAACGAGCAGTACTTC.

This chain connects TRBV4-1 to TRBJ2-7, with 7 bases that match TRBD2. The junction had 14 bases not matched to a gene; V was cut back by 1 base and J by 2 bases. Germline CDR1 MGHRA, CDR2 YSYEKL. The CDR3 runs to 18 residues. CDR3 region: CASSQVAGWAGETYEQYF. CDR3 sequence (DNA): TGCGCCAGCAGCCAAGTTGCGGGATGGGCGGGAGAGACCTACGAGCAGTACTTC.

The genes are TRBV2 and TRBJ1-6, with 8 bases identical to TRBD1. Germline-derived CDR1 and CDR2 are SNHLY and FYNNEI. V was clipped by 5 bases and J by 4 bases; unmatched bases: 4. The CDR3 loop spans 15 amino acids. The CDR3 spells CASSRTGYYNSPLHF. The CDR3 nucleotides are TGTGCCAGCAGTAGGACAGGGTATTATAATTCACCCCTCCACTTT. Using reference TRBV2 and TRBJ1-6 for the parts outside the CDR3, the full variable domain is EPEVTQTPSHQVTQMGQEVILRCVPISNHLYFYWYRQILGQKVEFLVSFYNNEISEKSEIFDDQFSVERPDGSNFTLKIRSTKLEDSAMYFCASSRTGYYNSPLHFGNGTRLTVT.

CDR3 residues: CASSSRTGPEYEQYF. As DNA, the CDR3 is TGTGCCAGCAGCTCCAGGACAGGTCCGGAATACGAGCAGTACTTC. The rearrangement uses TRBV7-2 and TRBJ2-7; 7 bases match TRBD1. The germline V gene encodes CDR1 SGHTA and CDR2 FQGNSA. The CDR3 is 15 amino acids. V was pared by 4 bases and J by 4 bases, with 10 bases of the junction left unmatched.

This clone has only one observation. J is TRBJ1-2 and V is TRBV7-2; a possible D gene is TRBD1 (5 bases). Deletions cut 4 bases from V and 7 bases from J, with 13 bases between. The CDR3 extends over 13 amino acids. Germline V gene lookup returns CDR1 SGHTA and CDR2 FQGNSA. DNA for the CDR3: TGTGCCAGCAGCTACACCGGGACTGCTGGCTACACCTTC. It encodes CASSYTGTAGYTF. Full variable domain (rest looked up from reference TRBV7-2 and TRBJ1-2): GAGVSQSPSNKVTEKGKDVELRCDPISGHTALYWYRQSLGQGLEFLIYFQGNSAPDKSGLPSDRFSAERTGGSVSTLTIQRTQQEDSAVYLCASSYTGTAGYTFGSGTRLTVV.

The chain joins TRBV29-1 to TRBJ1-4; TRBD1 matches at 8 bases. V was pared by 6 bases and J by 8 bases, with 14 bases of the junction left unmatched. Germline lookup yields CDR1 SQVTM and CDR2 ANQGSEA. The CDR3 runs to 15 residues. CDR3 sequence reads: CSVTPDREFGEKLFF. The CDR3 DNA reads TGCAGCGTCACACCGGACAGGGAGTTCGGAGAAAAACTGTTTTTT.

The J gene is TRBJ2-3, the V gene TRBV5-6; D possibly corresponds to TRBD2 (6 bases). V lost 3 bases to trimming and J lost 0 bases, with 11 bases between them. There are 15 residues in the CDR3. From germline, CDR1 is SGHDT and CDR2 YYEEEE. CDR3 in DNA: TGTGCCAGCAGCTGGGGGGTATACAGCACAGATACGCAGTATTTT. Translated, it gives CASSWGVYSTDTQYF.

Written as DNA, the CDR3 is TGTGCCAGTAGTACCCCGGGGGGGCAGCCCCAGCATTTT. Amino acids: CASSTPGGQPQHF. The gene calls are TRBV19 and TRBJ1-5; D perhaps matches TRBD1 (5 bases). V was shortened by 4 bases and J by 7 bases, with 11 bases between the two germline ends. The CDR3 spans 13 residues. Germline V lookup: CDR1 LNHDA, CDR2 SQIVND (reference sequence). The variable domain in full, with the rest retrieved from reference TRBV19 and TRBJ1-5, is DGGITQSPKYLFRKEGQNVTLSCEQNLNHDAMYWYRQDPGQGLRLIYYSQIVNDFQKGDIAEGYSVSREKKESFPLTVTSAQKNPTAFYLCASSTPGGQPQHFGDGTRLSIL.

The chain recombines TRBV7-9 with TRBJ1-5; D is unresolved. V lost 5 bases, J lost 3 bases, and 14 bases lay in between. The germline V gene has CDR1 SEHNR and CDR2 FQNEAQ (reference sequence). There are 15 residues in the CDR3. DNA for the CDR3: TGTGCCAGCAGCACGCTTGAGGCCGTCAATCAGCCCCAGCATTTT. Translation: CASSTLEAVNQPQHF.

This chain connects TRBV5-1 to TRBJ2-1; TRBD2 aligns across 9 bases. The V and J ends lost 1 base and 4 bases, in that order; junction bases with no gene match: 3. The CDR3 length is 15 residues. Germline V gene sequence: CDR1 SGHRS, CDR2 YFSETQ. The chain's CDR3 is CASSLIAGGYNEQFF. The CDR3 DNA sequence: TGCGCCAGCAGCTTGATTGCGGGGGGGTACAATGAGCAGTTCTTC.